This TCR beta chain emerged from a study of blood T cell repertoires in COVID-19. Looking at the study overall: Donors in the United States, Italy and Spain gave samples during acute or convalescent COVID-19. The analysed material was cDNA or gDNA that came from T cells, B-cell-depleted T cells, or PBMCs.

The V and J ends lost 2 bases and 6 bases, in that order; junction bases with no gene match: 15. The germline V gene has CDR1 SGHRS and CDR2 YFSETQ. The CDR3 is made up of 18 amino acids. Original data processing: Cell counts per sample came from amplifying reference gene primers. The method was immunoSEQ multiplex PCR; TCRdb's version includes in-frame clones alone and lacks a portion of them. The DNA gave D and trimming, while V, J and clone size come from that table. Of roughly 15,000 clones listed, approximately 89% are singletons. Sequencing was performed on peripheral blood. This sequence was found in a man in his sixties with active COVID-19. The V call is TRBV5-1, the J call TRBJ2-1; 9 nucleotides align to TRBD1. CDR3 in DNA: TGCGCCAGCAGCTTCCGGACAGGGGTGGTGGGTATTCGCAATGAGCAGTTCTTC. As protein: CASSFRTGVVGIRNEQFF.